The entry that follows covers one TCR beta chain sequence. Antigen specificity is unknown. The source of the sample is a study of T cells expressing NK-cell markers. TCRdb reprocessed the 5' RACE reads, keeping one entry per CDR3 protein, no DNA. This sample contains about 550,000 distinct CDR3 sequences. The study, taken as a whole, reports: Of CD8+ T cells, roughly 1.0-7.0% belonged to dominant NKG2C+ clonotypes in 5 or 6 donors.

The CDR3 runs to 18 residues. The germline CDR1 and CDR2 sequences are DFQATT and SNEGSKA (reference sequence). This TCR came from a man aged 18 to 30 in good health. The sequenced material came from blood T cells: a sorted CD56 or NKG2C T cell subset, CD4+ or CD8+ T cells, or bulk PBMC T cells (not recorded which). V and J are TRBV20-1 and TRBJ2-3; absent DNA, TCRdb's TRBD2 call cannot be checked. Here the CDR3 reads CSARGGTSGRRDTDTQYF.